The clone carrying this TCR beta chain has only a few counts. The antigen remains unidentified. This sample is part of a study of human T cells and chemical hapten exposure. Study background: Yields of TCR per sample differed, chiefly owing to small differences in pooled library volume.

TCRdb independently ran MiXCR on the RACE reads; one entry per CDR3 protein. The sample lists about 82,000 distinct CDR3 sequences, 8% to 13% seen once, with more than 4% in the top ten. Time point described: patch test 2, 6 weeks after DPC sensitization. Treatment denoted: therapeutic diphenylcyclopropenone sensitization with weekly scalp DPC. Findings and limits, study-wide: Clustering by CDR3 similarity yielded significantly more large clusters from expanded TCRs than controls.

Per germline, CDR1 SGHTA and CDR2 FQGNSA. The CDR3 is 15 amino acids. The trim removed 1 base at V and 5 bases at J, leaving 7 bases unmatched. This chain joins TRBV7-2 and TRBJ2-7; 8 bases match TRBD2. This TCR was recovered from a woman aged 45-60 years with alopecia areata. Some clones in this sample may be carry-over from other donors' samples. This specimen was whole blood, taken in connection with sensitization to the hapten diphenylcyclopropenone (DPC). CDR3 DNA: TGTGCCAGCAGCTTAGATCAGCGGGAGCCCAACGAGCAGTACTTC. Amino acids: CASSLDQREPNEQYF.